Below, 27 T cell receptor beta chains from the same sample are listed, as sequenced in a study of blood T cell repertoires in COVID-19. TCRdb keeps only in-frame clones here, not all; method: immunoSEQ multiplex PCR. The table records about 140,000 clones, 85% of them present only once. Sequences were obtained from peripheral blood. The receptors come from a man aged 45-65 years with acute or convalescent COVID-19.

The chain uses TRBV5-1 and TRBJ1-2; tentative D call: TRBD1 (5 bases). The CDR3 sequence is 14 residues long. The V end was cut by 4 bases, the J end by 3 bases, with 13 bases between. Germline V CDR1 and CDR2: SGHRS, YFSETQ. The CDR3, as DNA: TGCGCCAGCAGCCCGGTGACGACAGACTATGGCTACACCTTC. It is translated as CASSPVTTDYGYTF.

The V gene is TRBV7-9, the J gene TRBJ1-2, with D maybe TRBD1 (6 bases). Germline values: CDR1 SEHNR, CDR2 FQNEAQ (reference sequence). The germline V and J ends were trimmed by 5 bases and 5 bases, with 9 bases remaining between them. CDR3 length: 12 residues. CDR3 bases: TGTGCCAGCAGCCGAGGACAGTATGGCTACACCTTC. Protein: CASSRGQYGYTF.

The CDR3 nucleotides read TGTGCCAGCAGCCTCCCGGGGGGGGCTAGCACAGATACGCAGTATTTT. This sequence encodes CASSLPGGASTDTQYF. V gene TRBV11-2 combines with J gene TRBJ2-3; 8 positions match TRBD2. The CDR3 has 16 amino acids. Germline V gene lookup returns CDR1 SGHAT and CDR2 FQNNGV. Unmatched junction bases numbered 7, after V lost 5 bases and J lost 0 bases.

The CDR3 loop is CASSQGQTSYEQYF. The DNA for the CDR3 is TGTGCCAGCAGCCAGGGGCAGACCTCCTACGAGCAGTACTTC. The chain couples TRBV3-1 (or the pseudogene TRBV3-2) to TRBJ2-7, with a weak D call TRBD1 (5 bases). Germline CDR1 and CDR2: LGHDT and YNNKEL (reference sequence). The germline V and J ends were trimmed by 3 bases and 0 bases, with 9 bases remaining between them. The CDR3 loop spans 14 amino acids.

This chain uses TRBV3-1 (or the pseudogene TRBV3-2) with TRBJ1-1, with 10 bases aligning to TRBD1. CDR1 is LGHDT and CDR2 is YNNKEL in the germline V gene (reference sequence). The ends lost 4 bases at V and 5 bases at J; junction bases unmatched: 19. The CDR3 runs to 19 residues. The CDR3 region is CASSPPWGTGVGSRTEAFF. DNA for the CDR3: TGTGCCAGCAGCCCCCCTTGGGGGACAGGGGTCGGAAGCAGAACTGAAGCTTTCTTT.

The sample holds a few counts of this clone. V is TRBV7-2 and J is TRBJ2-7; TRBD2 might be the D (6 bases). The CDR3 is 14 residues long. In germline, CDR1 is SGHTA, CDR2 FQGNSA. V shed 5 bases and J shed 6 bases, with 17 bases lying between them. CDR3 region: CASSPPGLKSEQYF. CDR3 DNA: TGTGCCAGCAGCCCCCCGGGACTTAAATCCGAGCAGTACTTC.

The CDR3 sequence is CASSPGTGQITNYGYTF. CDR3 nucleotides: TGTGCCAGCTCACCGGGGACAGGACAAATTACAAACTATGGCTACACCTTC. The V gene is TRBV18, the J gene TRBJ1-2; TRBD1 matches 8 bases. The germline V gene encodes CDR1 KGHSH and CDR2 LQKENI. V trimming: 3 bases; J trimming: 2 bases; junction bases outside the gene matches: 11. The CDR3 spans 17 residues.

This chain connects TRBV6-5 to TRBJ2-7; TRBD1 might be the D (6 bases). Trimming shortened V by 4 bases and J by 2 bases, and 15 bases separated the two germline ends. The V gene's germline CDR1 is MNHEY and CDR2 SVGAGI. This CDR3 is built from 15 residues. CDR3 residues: CASSFERDNPYEQYF. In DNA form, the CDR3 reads TGTGCCAGCAGTTTCGAAAGGGACAATCCCTACGAGCAGTACTTC.

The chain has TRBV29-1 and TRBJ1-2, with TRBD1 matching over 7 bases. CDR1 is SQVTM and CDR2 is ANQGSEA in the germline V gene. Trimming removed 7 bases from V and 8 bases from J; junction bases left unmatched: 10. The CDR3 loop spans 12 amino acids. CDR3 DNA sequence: TGCAGCGCCGGGGACAGCCCTATGGGCTACACCTTC. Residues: CSAGDSPMGYTF.

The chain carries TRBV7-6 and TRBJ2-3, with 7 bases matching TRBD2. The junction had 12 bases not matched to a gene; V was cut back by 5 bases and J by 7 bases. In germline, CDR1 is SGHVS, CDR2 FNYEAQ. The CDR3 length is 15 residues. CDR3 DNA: TGTGCCAGCAGCGGAGGGGCTAGCGGAAAGTATACGCAGTATTTT. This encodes CASSGGASGKYTQYF.

The CDR3 protein is CASSPRFTSGISYEQYF. The DNA for the CDR3 is TGTGCCAGCAGCCCCCGATTCACTAGCGGCATCTCCTACGAGCAGTACTTC. J is TRBJ2-7 and V is TRBV5-6; the match to TRBD2 covers 8 bases. CDR3 size: 17 residues. With V trimmed by 4 bases and J by 0 bases, 12 bases remained unmatched. Germline V gene sequence: CDR1 SGHDT, CDR2 YYEEEE.

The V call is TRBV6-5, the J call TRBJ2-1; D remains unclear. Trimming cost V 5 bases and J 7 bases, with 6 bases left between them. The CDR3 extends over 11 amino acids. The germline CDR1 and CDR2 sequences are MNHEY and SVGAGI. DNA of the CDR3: TGTGCCAGCAGTCGTGTGAATGAGCAGTTCTTC. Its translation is CASSRVNEQFF.

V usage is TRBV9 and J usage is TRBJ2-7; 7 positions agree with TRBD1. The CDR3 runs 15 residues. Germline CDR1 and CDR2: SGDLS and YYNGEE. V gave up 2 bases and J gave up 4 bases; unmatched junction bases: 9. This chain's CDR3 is CASSVGQDHGYEQYF. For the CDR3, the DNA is TGTGCCAGCAGCGTCGGACAGGATCATGGGTACGAGCAGTACTTC.

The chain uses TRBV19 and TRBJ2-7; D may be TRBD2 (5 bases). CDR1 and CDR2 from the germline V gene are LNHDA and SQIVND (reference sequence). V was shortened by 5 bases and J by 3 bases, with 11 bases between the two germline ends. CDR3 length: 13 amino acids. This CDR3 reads CASSEDSIYEQYF. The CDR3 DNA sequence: TGTGCCAGTAGTGAGGACTCGATCTACGAGCAGTACTTC.

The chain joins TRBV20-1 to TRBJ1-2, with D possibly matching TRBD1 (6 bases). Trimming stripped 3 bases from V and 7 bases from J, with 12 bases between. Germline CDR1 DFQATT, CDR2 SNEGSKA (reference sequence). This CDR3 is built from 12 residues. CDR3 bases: TGCAGTGCTAGTTGGGGACAACTTGGCTACACCTTC. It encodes CSASWGQLGYTF.

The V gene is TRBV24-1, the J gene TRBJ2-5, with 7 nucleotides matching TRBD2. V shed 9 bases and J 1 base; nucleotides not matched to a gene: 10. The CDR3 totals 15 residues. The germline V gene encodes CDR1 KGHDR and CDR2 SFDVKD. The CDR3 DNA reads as TGTGCCACCGGTCTTTGGGAGGGCCCCCAAGAGACCCAGTACTTC. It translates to CATGLWEGPQETQYF.

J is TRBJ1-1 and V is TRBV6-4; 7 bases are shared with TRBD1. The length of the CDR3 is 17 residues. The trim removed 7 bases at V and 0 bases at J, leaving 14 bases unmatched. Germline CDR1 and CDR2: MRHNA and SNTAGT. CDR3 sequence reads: CASTRQGFTALNTEAFF. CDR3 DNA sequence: TGTGCCAGCACTAGACAGGGCTTTACGGCCCTGAACACTGAAGCTTTCTTT.

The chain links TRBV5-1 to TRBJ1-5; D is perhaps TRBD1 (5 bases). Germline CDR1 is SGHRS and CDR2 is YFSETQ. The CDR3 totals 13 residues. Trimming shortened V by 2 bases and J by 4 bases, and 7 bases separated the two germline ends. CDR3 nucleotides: TGCGCCAGCAGCTTAGGGGATAATCAGCCCCAGCATTTT. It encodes CASSLGDNQPQHF.

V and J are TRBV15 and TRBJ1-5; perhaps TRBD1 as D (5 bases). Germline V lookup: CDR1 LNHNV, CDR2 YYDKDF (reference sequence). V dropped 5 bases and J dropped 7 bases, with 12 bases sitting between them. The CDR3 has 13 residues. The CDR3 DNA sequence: TGTGCCACCAGCCCCGGGGGAGGGCAGCCCCAGCATTTT. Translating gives CATSPGGGQPQHF.

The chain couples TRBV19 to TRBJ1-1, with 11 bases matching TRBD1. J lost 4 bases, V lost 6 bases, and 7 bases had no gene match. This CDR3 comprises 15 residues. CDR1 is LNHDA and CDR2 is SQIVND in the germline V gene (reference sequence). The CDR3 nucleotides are TGTGCCAGTAGACAAAGGGACAGGGGGGCCACTGAAGCTTTCTTT. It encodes CASRQRDRGATEAFF.

The CDR3 loop reads CASSQDLSGSYNEQFF. For the CDR3, the DNA is TGTGCCAGCAGCCAAGATCTCTCGGGCTCCTACAATGAGCAGTTCTTC. V is TRBV4-2 and J is TRBJ2-1; no clear D gene. Germline V lookup: CDR1 LGHNA, CDR2 YNFKEQ. CDR3 length equals 16 residues. Deletions cut 0 bases from V and 0 bases from J, with 9 bases between.

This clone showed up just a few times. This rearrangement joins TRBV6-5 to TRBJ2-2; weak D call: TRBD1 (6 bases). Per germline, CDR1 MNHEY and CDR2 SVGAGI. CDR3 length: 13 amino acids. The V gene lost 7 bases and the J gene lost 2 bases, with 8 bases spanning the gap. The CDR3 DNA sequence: TGTGCCAGCAAACAGGGAAACACCGGGGAGCTGTTTTTT. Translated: CASKQGNTGELFF.

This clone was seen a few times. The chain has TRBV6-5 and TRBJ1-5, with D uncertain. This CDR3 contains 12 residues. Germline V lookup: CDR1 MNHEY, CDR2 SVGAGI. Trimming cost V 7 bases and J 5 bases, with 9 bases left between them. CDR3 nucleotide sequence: TGTGCCAGCACCCTCGGGGATCAGCCCCAGCATTTT. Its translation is CASTLGDQPQHF.

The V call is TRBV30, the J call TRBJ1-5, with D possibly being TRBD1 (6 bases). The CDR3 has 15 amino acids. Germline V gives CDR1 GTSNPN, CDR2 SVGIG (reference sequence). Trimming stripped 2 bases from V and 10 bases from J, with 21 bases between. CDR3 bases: TGTGCCTGGAGTACCCCACAGGGTATAATCAATCCCCAGCATTTT. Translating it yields CAWSTPQGIINPQHF.

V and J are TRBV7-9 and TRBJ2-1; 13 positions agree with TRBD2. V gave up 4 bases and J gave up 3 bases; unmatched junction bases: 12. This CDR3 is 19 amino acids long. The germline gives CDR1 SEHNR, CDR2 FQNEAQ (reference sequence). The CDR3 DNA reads TGTGCCAGCAGCTCCCTTTTAATACTAGCGGGAGGGCACTACAATGAGCAGTTCTTC. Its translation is CASSSLLILAGGHYNEQFF. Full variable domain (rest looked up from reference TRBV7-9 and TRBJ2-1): DTGVSQNPRHKITKRGQNVTFRCDPISEHNRLYWYRQTLGQGPEFLTYFQNEAQLEKSRLLSDRFSAERPKGSFSTLEIQRTEQGDSAMYLCASSSLLILAGGHYNEQFFGPGTRLTVL.

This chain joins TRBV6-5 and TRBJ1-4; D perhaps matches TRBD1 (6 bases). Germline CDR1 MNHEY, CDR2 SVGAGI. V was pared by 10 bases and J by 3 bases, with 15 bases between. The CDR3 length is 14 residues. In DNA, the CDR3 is TGTGCCACCCGGAAGTGGGGGCCTAATGAAAAACTGTTTTTT. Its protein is CATRKWGPNEKLFF.

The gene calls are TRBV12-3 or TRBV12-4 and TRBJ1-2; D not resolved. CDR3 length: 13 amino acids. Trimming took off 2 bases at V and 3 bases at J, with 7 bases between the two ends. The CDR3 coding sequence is TGTGCCAGCAGTTTATCACACCACTATGGCTACACCTTC. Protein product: CASSLSHHYGYTF.